This T cell receptor beta chain was recovered during a study of cytomegalovirus exposure and HLA in healthy donors. General observations from the study: Earlier analysis found most TCR beta V segments productive about 87% or about 30% of the time. The study flagged around 160 TCR beta chains as cytomegalovirus-associated. When analyzed later, a missense DCLRE1C variant was found to be linked to TCR beta V- and J-gene trimming.

There are 14 residues in the CDR3. Deletions cut 7 bases from V and 8 bases from J, with 18 bases between. Germline V gene data show CDR1 as MNHEY and CDR2 as SVGAGI. In the case of this clone: Its antigen is as yet unknown. No conserved phenylalanine or tryptophan ends this CDR3, so it is likely a read error.

A multiplex PCR was run with 60 Vbeta primers and 13 Jbeta primers. Authors' methods: In a later analysis, around 10 million of 60 million to 80 million unique beta chains occurred in at least two donors. Profiling relied on immunoSEQ multiplex PCR, and the TCRdb table lists in-frame clones only, not all of them. That table supplies the V and J calls and clone size; D and trimming were determined from the DNA. The table includes over 150,000 clones, 87% detected once. V gene TRBV6-5 combines with J gene TRBJ2-4, with TRBD2 as a possible D gene (7 bases). The source is a woman in her 30s in good health and CMV-seronegative. Sequencing used PBMCs. For the CDR3, the DNA is TGTGCCAGCACCGATCTGGGGGCGGGGGACATTCAGTACGTC. Its protein product is CASTDLGAGDIQYV.